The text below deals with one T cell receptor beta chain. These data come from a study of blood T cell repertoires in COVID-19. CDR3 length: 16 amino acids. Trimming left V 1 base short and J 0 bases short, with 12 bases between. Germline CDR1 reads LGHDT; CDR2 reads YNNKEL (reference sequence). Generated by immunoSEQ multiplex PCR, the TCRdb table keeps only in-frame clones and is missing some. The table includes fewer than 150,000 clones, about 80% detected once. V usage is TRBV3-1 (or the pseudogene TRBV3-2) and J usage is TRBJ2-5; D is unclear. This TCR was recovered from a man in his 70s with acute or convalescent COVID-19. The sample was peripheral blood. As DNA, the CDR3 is TGTGCCAGCAGCCAAGTTGGGCAGAAGTACCAAGAGACCCAGTACTTC. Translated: CASSQVGQKYQETQYF.